A single sample is the source of the 9 T cell receptor beta chains below, sequenced in a study of Graves' ophthalmopathy and Graves' hyperthyroidism. CDR3 regions of TCR beta were amplified from RNA transcripts. RT-PCR in the first round used HTBI primers; a second-round multiplex PCR followed. TCRdb re-analysed the multiplex PCR reads in MiXCR, keeping a single row per CDR3 protein. The sample yields approximately 700,000 distinct CDR3 sequences, over 40% seen once. The specimen was peripheral blood. Receptors originate from an adult man with Graves' ophthalmopathy.

V usage is TRBV15 and J usage is TRBJ2-7; D may be TRBD1 (5 bases). Trimming removed 5 bases from V and 8 bases from J, with 22 bases in between. Germline V gives CDR1 LNHNV, CDR2 YYDKDF (reference sequence). This CDR3 has 15 amino acids. The CDR3, as DNA: TGTGCCACCAGCCTCGGCAGGGCAAACCAGCCCCAGCAGTACTTC. Protein product: CATSLGRANQPQQYF.

This clonotype was seen ten or more times. The J gene is TRBJ1-2, the V gene TRBV29-1, with TRBD1 as a possible D gene (6 bases). The CDR3 consists of 13 residues. Trimming left V 0 bases short and J 5 bases short, with 10 bases between. The V gene's germline CDR1 is SQVTM and CDR2 ANQGSEA. CDR3 in DNA: TGCAGCGTTGAAGATCAACAGGGATATGGCTACACCTTC. It specifies CSVEDQQGYGYTF.

For this clonotype: Likely a read error: the CDR3 ends without its conserved phenylalanine or tryptophan. The chain carries TRBV5-1 and TRBJ2-7; D gene uncertain. The germline V and J ends were trimmed by 4 bases and 2 bases, with 13 bases remaining between them. This CDR3 is 14 amino acids long. Germline values: CDR1 SGHRS, CDR2 YFSETQ. CDR3 coding DNA: TGCGCCAGCAGCCCCTACAAGGGAACCTACGAGCAGTACCTC. This codes for CASSPYKGTYEQYL.

Regarding this clonotype: This may be a read error, as it is one base from a much larger clone. CDR3 DNA sequence: TGCAGCGGTGGGGACTCGCTAAGGGATACGCAGTATTTT. It yields the protein CSGGDSLRDTQYF. This chain joins TRBV29-1 and TRBJ2-3; possible D gene TRBD2, 6 bases. The CDR3 sequence is 13 residues long. CDR1 and CDR2 (germline): SQVTM, ANQGSEA. The V and J ends lost 7 bases and 6 bases respectively, with 17 bases between them.

As regards this clonotype: This is likely a read error, given that the CDR3 carries no conserved phenylalanine or tryptophan at its end. The chain couples TRBV29-1 to TRBJ2-3, with D unclear. The CDR3 length is 11 residues. The ends were cut back, 5 bases at V and 2 bases at J, with 5 bases in the middle. Germline V gene sequence: CDR1 SQVTM, CDR2 ANQGSEA. CDR3 sequence reads: CSVPVTDTQYL. The CDR3 DNA reads as TGCAGCGTTCCCGTCACAGATACGCAGTATCTT.

This clonotype has more than one count but fewer than ten. J is TRBJ2-7 and V is TRBV2, with no clear D. CDR1 is SNHLY and CDR2 is FYNNEI in the germline V gene. Trimming shortened V by 6 bases and J by 0 bases, and 12 bases separated the two germline ends. The CDR3 runs to 14 residues. The DNA for the CDR3 is TGTGCCAGCAGCGTGGTACAGAGCTCCTACGAGCAGTACTTC. Its protein product is CASSVVQSSYEQYF.

Points on this clonotype: The germline gene is not matched at one end of the junction; a read error may be the cause. The chain is built from TRBV25-1 and TRBJ2-5; possible D gene TRBD2, 6 bases. Germline CDR1 is MGHDK and CDR2 is SYGVNS. CDR3 length: 19 amino acids. CDR3 loop: CAGSLGGWHSTGDGETQYF. In nucleotides, the CDR3 is TGTGCCGGCAGCTTAGGAGGTTGGCATTCGACGGGGGACGGAGAGACCCAGTACTTC. Drawing the rest from reference TRBV25-1 and TRBJ2-5, the complete variable domain is EADIYQTPRYLVIGTGKKITLECSQTMGHDKMYWYQQDPGMELHLIHYSYGVNSTEKGDLSSESTVSRIRTEHFPLTLESARPSHTSQYLCAGSLGGWHSTGDGETQYFGPGTRLLVL.

The chain combines TRBV27 with TRBJ1-5, with D tentatively TRBD1 (5 bases). The CDR3 runs 16 residues. The ends were cut back, 6 bases at V and 7 bases at J, with 22 bases in the middle. The V gene's germline CDR1 is MNHEY and CDR2 SMNVEV (reference sequence). CDR3 sequence reads: CASSHITGTTGQPQHF. The CDR3 nucleotides read TGTGCCAGCAGCCACATAACTGGGACGACGGGGCAGCCCCAGCATTTT.

This clonotype was counted many times. This chain uses TRBV7-9 with TRBJ2-7; TRBD2 matches 8 bases. There are 16 residues in the CDR3. The germline V gene has CDR1 SEHNR and CDR2 FQNEAQ (reference sequence). Trimming cost V 4 bases and J 3 bases; bases outside gene matches: 11. The CDR3 DNA sequence: TGTGCCAGCAGCTCACAACGAATAGCGGGGAGCTACGAGCAGTACGTC. Its protein is CASSSQRIAGSYEQYV.